The clone carrying this TCR beta chain was seen a few times. No antigen is known for it. The data were taken from a study of cytomegalovirus exposure and HLA in healthy donors. Study details: Earlier, 90 million to 140 million unique TCR beta sequences were recovered from about 200 million T cells by an analysis.

Primers included in the PCR were 60 Vbeta and 13 Jbeta primers. Clones were read by immunoSEQ multiplex PCR, and TCRdb kept only the in-frame ones, dropping some. The sample has about 120,000 clones, about 80% seen once. Notes on the study in general: A later analysis showed HLA-associated TCR beta chains outstripping equally common others in clonal expansion. It was assumed in the presence/absence analyses that sequencing depth was roughly uniform across donors. A few CMV-associated chains were confirmed in vitro to be specific for CMV antigens.

Sequencing was carried out using PBMCs. This clonotype was obtained from a man aged 25-45 years in good health and CMV-seropositive.

The CDR3 reads CASSIRDRTETQYF. CDR3 coding DNA: TGCGCCAGCAGCATCCGGGACAGGACGGAGACCCAGTACTTC. The rearrangement links TRBV5-1 to TRBJ2-5; 8 nucleotides line up with TRBD1. Trimming removed 4 bases from V and 5 bases from J; junction bases left unmatched: 7. CDR1 and CDR2 from the germline V gene are SGHRS and YFSETQ. This CDR3 has 14 residues.